These 15 T cell receptor beta chains were sequenced from one sample in a study of OX40 agonist ivuxolimab in advanced cancers. Data came from immunoSEQ multiplex PCR; TCRdb stores just in-frame clones and leaves some out. The table shows tens of thousands of clones, with more than 85% occurring only once. The sample was CD4+ or CD8+ T cells sorted from blood, taken in a trial of the OX40 agonist ivuxolimab. The receptors shown here come from an adult with an advanced solid tumor such as melanoma, head and neck, liver or kidney cancer.

This chain uses TRBV13 with TRBJ2-3; tentatively, D is TRBD1 (6 bases). V lost 5 bases and J lost 0, with 12 bases in between. The CDR3 totals 15 residues. CDR1 and CDR2 (germline): PRHDT, FYEKMQ (reference sequence). The CDR3 bases are TGTGCCAGCAGCCAACAGGGTAAGAGCACAGATACGCAGTATTTT. Its protein is CASSQQGKSTDTQYF.

The chain combines TRBV18 with TRBJ2-1; no firm D call. Looked up from germline, CDR1 is KGHSH and CDR2 is LQKENI. The CDR3 extends over 14 amino acids. Trimming stripped 0 bases from V and 5 bases from J, with 8 bases between. The CDR3 sequence: CASSPPAFNNEQFF. The CDR3 bases are TGTGCCAGCTCACCACCGGCTTTCAACAATGAGCAGTTCTTC.

This chain uses TRBV7-3 with TRBJ2-1; D is perhaps TRBD1 (6 bases). There are 13 residues in the CDR3. Germline assignment: CDR1 SGHTA and CDR2 FQGTGA. Trimming took off 5 bases at V and 6 bases at J, with 11 bases between the two ends. In DNA form, the CDR3 reads TGTGCCAGCAGCCCCCTAGGGGGCAATGAGCAGTTCTTC. Its translation: CASSPLGGNEQFF.

V is TRBV9 and J is TRBJ2-2, with TRBD2 identical over 8 bases. This CDR3 contains 20 residues. The junction had 15 bases not matched to a gene; V was cut back by 0 bases and J by 2 bases. Per the germline V gene, CDR1 is SGDLS and CDR2 is YYNGEE. CDR3 amino acids: CASSVVKTEAGDVNTGELFF. The DNA for the CDR3 is TGTGCCAGCAGCGTAGTGAAAACTGAAGCGGGGGACGTTAACACCGGGGAGCTGTTTTTT.

This rearrangement joins TRBV19 to TRBJ1-4; 9 bases are a match to TRBD1. CDR3 size: 15 residues. Germline V gives CDR1 LNHDA, CDR2 SQIVND (reference sequence). Trimming cost V 5 bases and J 11 bases; bases outside gene matches: 12. The CDR3 loop is CASSPSDRGPTKLFF. CDR3 DNA: TGTGCCAGTAGTCCCTCGGACAGGGGCCCTACCAAACTGTTTTTT.

The V and J genes are TRBV6-5 and TRBJ1-1; tentatively, D is TRBD1 (5 bases). Germline values: CDR1 MNHEY, CDR2 SVGAGI. The V end lost 0 bases, the J end lost 1 base, and 9 bases lay between the germline ends. The CDR3 runs to 15 residues. The CDR3 protein is CASSYSMGGNTEAFF. CDR3 nucleotides: TGTGCCAGCAGTTACTCGATGGGGGGGAACACTGAAGCTTTCTTT.

The chain employs TRBV2 and TRBJ2-7, with 7 bases matching TRBD1. The CDR3 is 15 residues long. The ends lost 6 bases at V and 3 bases at J; junction bases unmatched: 11. The V gene's germline CDR1 is SNHLY and CDR2 FYNNEI. CDR3 in amino acids: CASSFSTGKLYEQYF. In DNA, the CDR3 is TGTGCCAGCAGCTTTTCGACAGGGAAACTCTACGAGCAGTACTTC.

The chain carries TRBV7-6 and TRBJ1-6; possibly TRBD1 for D (5 bases). CDR3 size: 14 residues. V dropped 2 bases and J dropped 9 bases, with 11 bases sitting between them. Per the germline V gene, CDR1 is SGHVS and CDR2 is FNYEAQ. CDR3 in amino acids: CASSLQGMGSPLHF. CDR3 bases: TGTGCCAGCAGCTTACAGGGAATGGGTTCACCCCTCCACTTT.

The V call is TRBV28, the J call TRBJ1-5; no clear D gene. The CDR3 runs 14 residues. V was pared by 3 bases and J by 1 base, with 7 bases between. Germline assignment: CDR1 MDHEN and CDR2 SYDVKM. The chain's CDR3 is CASSFPGSNQPQHF. CDR3 DNA sequence: TGTGCCAGCAGTTTCCCGGGGAGCAATCAGCCCCAGCATTTT.

This clone was counted a single time. The rearrangement uses TRBV5-4 and TRBJ2-7; 7 nucleotides align to TRBD1. The CDR3 extends over 15 amino acids. V gave up 0 bases and J gave up 4 bases; unmatched junction bases: 7. Germline V lookup: CDR1 SGHNT, CDR2 YYREEE (reference sequence). The CDR3 is CASSLETGEIYEQYF. Written as DNA, the CDR3 is TGTGCCAGCAGCTTGGAAACAGGGGAGATATACGAGCAGTACTTC.

The chain couples TRBV28 to TRBJ2-5; weak D call: TRBD2 (5 bases). CDR1 and CDR2 (germline): MDHEN, SYDVKM. CDR3 length: 12 residues. V shed 5 bases and J shed 4 bases, with 8 bases lying between them. CDR3: CASSRGLETQYF. CDR3 sequence (DNA): TGTGCCAGCAGTCGAGGGTTAGAGACCCAGTACTTC.

This clone rates as medium-sized. For the CDR3, the DNA is TGTGCCAGCAGTTTATATCGGGGGCTCAATCAGCCCCAGCATTTT. This translates into CASSLYRGLNQPQHF. This chain connects TRBV27 to TRBJ1-5, with TRBD1 as a possible D gene (6 bases). Germline CDR1 MNHEY, CDR2 SMNVEV (reference sequence). The CDR3 extends over 15 amino acids. Trimming pared 1 base from V and 3 bases from J, leaving 10 bases between.

The gene calls are TRBV7-6 and TRBJ2-2; unclear D gene. This CDR3 spans 12 amino acids. Germline assignment: CDR1 SGHVS and CDR2 FNYEAQ. Trimming stripped 5 bases from V and 7 bases from J, with 8 bases between. CDR3 in amino acids: CASSPNYGELFF. CDR3 nucleotides: TGTGCCAGCAGCCCCAACTACGGGGAGCTGTTTTTT.

The J gene is TRBJ2-1, the V gene TRBV20-1; D gene ambiguous. The CDR3 sequence is 11 residues long. Per the germline V gene, CDR1 is DFQATT and CDR2 is SNEGSKA (reference sequence). V gave up 5 bases and J gave up 7 bases, with 9 bases separating them. The CDR3 spells CSAPTRNEQFF. The CDR3 DNA sequence: TGCAGTGCTCCTACCCGAAATGAGCAGTTCTTC.

This chain connects TRBV27 to TRBJ1-5; 10 bases map to TRBD1. The trim removed 8 bases at V and 6 bases at J, leaving 7 bases unmatched. Germline assignment: CDR1 MNHEY and CDR2 SMNVEV (reference sequence). The CDR3 runs 14 residues. The CDR3 DNA reads as TGTGCCAGCCGTCCCGGGACAGGGGTTCAGCCCCAGCATTTT. Translation: CASRPGTGVQPQHF.